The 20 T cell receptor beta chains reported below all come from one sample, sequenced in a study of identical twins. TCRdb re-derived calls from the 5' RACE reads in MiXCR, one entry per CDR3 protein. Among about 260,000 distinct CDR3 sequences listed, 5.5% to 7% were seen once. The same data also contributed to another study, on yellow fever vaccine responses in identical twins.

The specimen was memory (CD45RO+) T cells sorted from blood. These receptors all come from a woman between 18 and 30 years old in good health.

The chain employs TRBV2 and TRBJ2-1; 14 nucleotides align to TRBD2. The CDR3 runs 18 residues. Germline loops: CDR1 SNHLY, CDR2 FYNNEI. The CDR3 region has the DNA TGTACCATCTGTTTAGGACTAGCGGGGGGTAGTATGTACAATGAGCAGTTCTTC. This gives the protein CTICLGLAGGSMYNEQFF.

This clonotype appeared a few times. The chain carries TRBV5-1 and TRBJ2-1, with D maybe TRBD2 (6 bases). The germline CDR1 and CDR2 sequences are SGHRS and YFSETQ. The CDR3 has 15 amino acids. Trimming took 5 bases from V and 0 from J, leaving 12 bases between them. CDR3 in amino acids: CASSWEANSYNEQFF. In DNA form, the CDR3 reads TGCGCCAGCAGTTGGGAGGCAAACTCCTACAATGAGCAGTTCTTC.

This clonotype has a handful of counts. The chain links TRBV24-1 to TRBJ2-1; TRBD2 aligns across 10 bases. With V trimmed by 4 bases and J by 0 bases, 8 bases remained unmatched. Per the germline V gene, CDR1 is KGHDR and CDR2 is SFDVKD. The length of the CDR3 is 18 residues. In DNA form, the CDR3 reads TGTGCCACCAGTGACCCTGGACTAGCGGCGAGCTCCTACAATGAGCAGTTCTTC. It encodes CATSDPGLAASSYNEQFF.

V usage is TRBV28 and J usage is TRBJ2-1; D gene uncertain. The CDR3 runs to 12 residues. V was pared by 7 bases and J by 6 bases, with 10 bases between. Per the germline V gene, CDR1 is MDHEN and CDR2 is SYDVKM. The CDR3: CASTPGVNEQFF. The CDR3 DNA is TGTGCCAGCACACCGGGCGTCAATGAGCAGTTCTTC.

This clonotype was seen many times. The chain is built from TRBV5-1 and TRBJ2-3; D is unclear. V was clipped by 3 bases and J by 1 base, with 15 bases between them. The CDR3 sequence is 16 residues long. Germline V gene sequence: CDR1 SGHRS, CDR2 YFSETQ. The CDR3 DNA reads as TGCGCCAGCAGCTCCCGGGCCGCAATAGGCACAGATACGCAGTATTTT. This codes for CASSSRAAIGTDTQYF.

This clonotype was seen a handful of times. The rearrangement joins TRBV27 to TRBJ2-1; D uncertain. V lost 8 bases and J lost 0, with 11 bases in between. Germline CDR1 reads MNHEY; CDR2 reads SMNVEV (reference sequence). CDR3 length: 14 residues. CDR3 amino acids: CASRPRSSYNEQFF. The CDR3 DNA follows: TGTGCCAGCCGCCCTAGGTCCTCCTACAATGAGCAGTTCTTC.

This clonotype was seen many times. The CDR3 nucleotides are TGCGCCAGCAGCGACCAGACGCTGGCCGGGGAGCTGTTTTTT. Amino acid sequence: CASSDQTLAGELFF. This sequence joins TRBV5-1 and TRBJ2-2; D gene uncertain. CDR3 length: 14 residues. V was clipped by 4 bases and J by 6 bases, with 13 bases between them. The germline gives CDR1 SGHRS, CDR2 YFSETQ.

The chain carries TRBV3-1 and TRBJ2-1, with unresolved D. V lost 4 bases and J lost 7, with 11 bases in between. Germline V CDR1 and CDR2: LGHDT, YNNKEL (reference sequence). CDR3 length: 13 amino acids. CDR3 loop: CASSRTQKNEQFF. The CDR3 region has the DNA TGTGCCAGCAGCCGAACCCAGAAGAATGAGCAGTTCTTC.

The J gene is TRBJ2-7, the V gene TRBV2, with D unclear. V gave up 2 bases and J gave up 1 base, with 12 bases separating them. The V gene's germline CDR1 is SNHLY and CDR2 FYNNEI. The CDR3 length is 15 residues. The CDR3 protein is CASSEPQQISYEQYF. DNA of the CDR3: TGTGCCAGCAGTGAACCCCAGCAAATTTCCTACGAGCAGTACTTC.

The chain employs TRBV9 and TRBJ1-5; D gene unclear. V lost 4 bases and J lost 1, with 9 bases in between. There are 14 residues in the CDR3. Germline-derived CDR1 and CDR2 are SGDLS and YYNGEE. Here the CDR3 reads CASSPDLSNQPQHF. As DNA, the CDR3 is TGTGCCAGCAGCCCGGACCTAAGCAATCAGCCCCAGCATTTT.

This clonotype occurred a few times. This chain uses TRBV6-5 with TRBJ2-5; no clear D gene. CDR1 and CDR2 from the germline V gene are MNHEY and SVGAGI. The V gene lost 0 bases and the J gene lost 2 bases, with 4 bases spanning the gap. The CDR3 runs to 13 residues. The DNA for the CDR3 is TGTGCCAGCAGTTACTCCCTTCAAGAGACCCAGTACTTC. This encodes CASSYSLQETQYF.

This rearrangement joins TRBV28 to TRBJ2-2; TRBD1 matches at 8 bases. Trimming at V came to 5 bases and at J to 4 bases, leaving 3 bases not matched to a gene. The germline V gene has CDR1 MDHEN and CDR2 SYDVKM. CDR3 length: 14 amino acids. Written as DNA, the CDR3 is TGTGCCAGCAGTCCAGGGGGCAGCACCGGGGAGCTGTTTTTT. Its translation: CASSPGGSTGELFF.

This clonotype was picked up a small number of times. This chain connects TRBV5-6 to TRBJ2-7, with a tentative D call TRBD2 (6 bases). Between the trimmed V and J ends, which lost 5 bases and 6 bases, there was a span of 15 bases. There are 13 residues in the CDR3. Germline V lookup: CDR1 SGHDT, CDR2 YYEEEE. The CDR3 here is CASSPGLRSEQYF. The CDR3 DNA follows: TGTGCCAGCAGTCCGGGACTCCGCAGCGAGCAGTACTTC.

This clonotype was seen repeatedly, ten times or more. The CDR3 bases are TGTGCCAGCAGCAAAGAGGAAAGGGAGACGGCCTACAATGAGCAGTTCTTC. It is translated as CASSKEERETAYNEQFF. The chain recombines TRBV21-1 with TRBJ2-1; the D call in the table, TRBD1, was not verified against the DNA. TRBV21-1 is a pseudogene locus. The CDR3 covers 17 residues.

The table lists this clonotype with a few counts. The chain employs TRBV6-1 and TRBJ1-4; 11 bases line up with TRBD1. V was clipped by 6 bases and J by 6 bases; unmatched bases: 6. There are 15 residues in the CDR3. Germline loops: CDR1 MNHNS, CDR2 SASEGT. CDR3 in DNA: TGTGCCAGCAGCGGACAGGGGGCGCATTATGAAAAACTGTTTTTT. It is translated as CASSGQGAHYEKLFF.

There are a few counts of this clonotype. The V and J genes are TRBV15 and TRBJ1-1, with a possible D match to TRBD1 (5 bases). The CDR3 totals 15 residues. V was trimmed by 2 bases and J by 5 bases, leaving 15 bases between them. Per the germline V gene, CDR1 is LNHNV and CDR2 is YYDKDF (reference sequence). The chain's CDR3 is CATSRIGTARTEAFF. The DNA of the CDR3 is TGTGCCACCAGCAGAATCGGGACCGCCCGGACTGAAGCTTTCTTT.

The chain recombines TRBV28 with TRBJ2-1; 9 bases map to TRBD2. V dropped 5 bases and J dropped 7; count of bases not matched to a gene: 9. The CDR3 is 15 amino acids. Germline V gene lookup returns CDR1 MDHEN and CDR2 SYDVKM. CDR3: CASSLTKAGGNEQFF. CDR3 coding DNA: TGTGCCAGCAGTCTGACAAAAGCGGGAGGTAATGAGCAGTTCTTC.

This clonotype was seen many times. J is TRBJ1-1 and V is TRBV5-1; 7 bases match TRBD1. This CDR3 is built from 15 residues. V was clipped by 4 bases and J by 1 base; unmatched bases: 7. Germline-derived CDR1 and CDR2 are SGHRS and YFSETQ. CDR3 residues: CASSLAYRGNTEAFF. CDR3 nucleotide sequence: TGCGCCAGCAGCCTCGCGTACAGGGGGAACACTGAAGCTTTCTTT.

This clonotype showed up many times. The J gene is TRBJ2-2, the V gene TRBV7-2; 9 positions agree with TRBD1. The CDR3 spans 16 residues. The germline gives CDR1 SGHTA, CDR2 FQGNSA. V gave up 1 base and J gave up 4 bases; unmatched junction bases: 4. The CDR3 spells CASSLVGTGFTGELFF. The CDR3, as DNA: TGTGCCAGCAGCTTAGTGGGGACAGGGTTCACCGGGGAGCTGTTTTTT.

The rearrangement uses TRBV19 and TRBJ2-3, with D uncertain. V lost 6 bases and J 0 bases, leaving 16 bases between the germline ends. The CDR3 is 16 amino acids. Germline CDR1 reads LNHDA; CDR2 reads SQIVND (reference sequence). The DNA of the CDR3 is TGTGCCAGTAGAAATCGGATGGCAGAAAGCACAGATACGCAGTATTTT. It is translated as CASRNRMAESTDTQYF. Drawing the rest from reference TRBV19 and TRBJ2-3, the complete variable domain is DGGITQSPKYLFRKEGQNVTLSCEQNLNHDAMYWYRQDPGQGLRLIYYSQIVNDFQKGDIAEGYSVSREKKESFPLTVTSAQKNPTAFYLCASRNRMAESTDTQYFGPGTRLTVL.